A selection of T cell receptor beta chains follows, all from one sample in a study of blood T cell repertoires in COVID-19. The repertoire was sequenced with immunoSEQ multiplex PCR; TCRdb's copy has only in-frame clones and lacks some. The table lists 200,000 to 300,000 clones, roughly 86% of them singletons, with 4% in the top ten. The sample comprised peripheral blood. Receptors were obtained from a man aged 50 to 59 with acute or convalescent COVID-19. The CDR3 runs from the conserved cysteine through the conserved F or W. The D gene is left open where the match is weak. Where a row states a size, it is once, few, many or the class of an expanded clone; other rows omit it.

j_call | d_call | v_call | clone_size | cdr3_nt | cdr3_aa
TRBJ1-1 | TRBD1 | TRBV6-5 | - | TGTGCCAGCAGTTACGGGGCAGGGGGTTCTACTGAAGCTTTCTTT | CASSYGAGGSTEAFF
TRBJ2-2 | - | TRBV7-9 | - | TGTGCCTATGGGGAGACGAACACCGGGGAGCTGTTTTTT | CAYGETNTGELFF
TRBJ2-1 | TRBD2 | TRBV7-8 | - | TGTGCCAGCAGCCCCGTAATCATAGCGGGAGGATCCTACAATGAGCAGTTCTTC | CASSPVIIAGGSYNEQFF
TRBJ2-7 | TRBD2 | TRBV28 | - | TGTGCCAGCAGCTATAGCGGGAGCTCCTACGAGCAGTACTTC | CASSYSGSSYEQYF
TRBJ2-3 | TRBD2 | TRBV7-3 | - | TGTGCCAGCAGCTTAGCCAGCGGGACCTTCACAGATACGCAGTATTTT | CASSLASGTFTDTQYF
TRBJ2-1 | - | TRBV20-1 | - | TGCAGTGCTATCGAGAGAAATGAGCAGTTCTTC | CSAIERNEQFF
TRBJ1-1 | TRBD1 | TRBV12-5 | - | TGTGCTAGTGGTTTACGAGACAGGGGGAACACTGAAGCTTTCTTT | CASGLRDRGNTEAFF
TRBJ2-7 | - | TRBV2 | - | TGTGCCAGCAGTGATCCCTTCTCAGGGGAAAGCTCCTACGAGCAGTACTTC | CASSDPFSGESSYEQYF
TRBJ2-4 | - | TRBV12-3/TRBV12-4 | - | TGTGCCAGCAGTTGGACGGGGGAAAACATTCAGTACTTC | CASSWTGENIQYF
TRBJ2-7 | TRBD1 | TRBV28 | - | TGTGCCAGCAGCACGGTCGCGGGACAGGGGGACTACGAGCAGTACTTC | CASSTVAGQGDYEQYF
TRBJ1-5 | - | TRBV2 | - | TGTGCCAGCAGTTTGACAGGGCCCCAGCATTTT | CASSLTGPQHF
TRBJ1-2 | - | TRBV2 | few | TGTGCCAGCAGTGAGAAGCTTAACTATGGCTACACCTTC | CASSEKLNYGYTF
TRBJ1-6 | TRBD1 | TRBV2 | - | TGTGCCAGCAGTGAGGCAGGGGGTGGGAATTCACCCCTCCACTTT | CASSEAGGGNSPLHF
TRBJ2-7 | - | TRBV6-5 | - | TGTGCCAGCAGGCGGGCGAATCCGTCCTACGAGCAGTACTTC | CASRRANPSYEQYF
TRBJ2-1 | - | TRBV5-4 | - | TGTGCCAGCAGTCGACAGGTCACCGATGAGCAGTTCTTC | CASSRQVTDEQFF
TRBJ2-7 | - | TRBV6-1 | once | TGTGCCAGCAGTGAAGCAGGAGGAAGCTCCTACGAGCAGTACTTC | CASSEAGGSSYEQYF
TRBJ2-1 | - | TRBV5-1 | - | TGCGCCAGCAGGGTCGAGTACAATGAGCAGTTCTTC | CASRVEYNEQFF
TRBJ1-1 | TRBD1 | TRBV10-3 | - | TGTGCCATCAGTGAAAGGGACAGGGGTGCGAACACTGAAGCTTTCTTT | CAISERDRGANTEAFF
TRBJ2-3 | TRBD2 | TRBV7-8 | few | TGTGCCAGCAGCTTAGGCCTAGCGGGGGGCTTTAGCACAGATACGCAGTATTTT | CASSLGLAGGFSTDTQYF
TRBJ2-2 | - | TRBV5-1 | - | TGCGCCAGCAGCTTGGTATCAGGGCCCACCGGGGAGCTGTTTTTT | CASSLVSGPTGELFF
TRBJ1-1 | - | TRBV3-1/TRBV3-2 | once | TGTGCCAGCAGCCAAGACAGGGTTTACACTGAAGCTTTCTTT | CASSQDRVYTEAFF
TRBJ2-7 | TRBD2 | TRBV6-5 | - | TGTGCCAGCAGTTACTCGCGGCCTAGCGGATACGAGCAGTACTTC | CASSYSRPSGYEQYF
TRBJ2-5 | TRBD2 | TRBV7-9 | - | TGTGCCAGCAGCCCGCTGACTAGCGGGAGGCAGACCCAGTACTTC | CASSPLTSGRQTQYF
TRBJ1-1 | TRBD1 | TRBV30 | - | TGTGCCTGGAGAAAGACCGGGACAGAGAACACTGAAGCTTTCTTT | CAWRKTGTENTEAFF
TRBJ2-3 | TRBD2 | TRBV7-3 | - | TGTGCCAGCAGCTTAGGCGGGGGGCACACAGATACGCAGTATTTT | CASSLGGGHTDTQYF
TRBJ2-5 | TRBD2 | TRBV7-7 | - | TGTGCTAGCAGCTTTAGCGGGGAGACCCAGTACTTC | CASSFSGETQYF
TRBJ2-3 | TRBD1 | TRBV4-1 | many | TGCGCCAGCAGCCTAGGGGGCCTAGATACGCAGTATTTT | CASSLGGLDTQYF
TRBJ2-3 | TRBD2 | TRBV10-1 | - | TGCGCCAGCAGTGAGTCTAGCGGGGGCCTTAGCACAGATACGCAGTATTTT | CASSESSGGLSTDTQYF
TRBJ2-7 | TRBD1 | TRBV6-2/TRBV6-3 | - | TGTGCCAGCAGTTACGACAGGGGGCCCTACGAGCAGTACTTC | CASSYDRGPYEQYF
TRBJ1-2 | - | TRBV2 | - | TGTGCCAGCAGTGTCCTACAGTTACCTAACTATGGCTACACCTTC | CASSVLQLPNYGYTF
TRBJ2-3 | - | TRBV19 | - | TGTGCCAGTAGTCCCCAGGGGGATACGCAGTATTTT | CASSPQGDTQYF
TRBJ2-5 | TRBD2 | TRBV18 | once | TGTGCCAGCTCACCGACCCCGGGACTAGCAACTCAAGAGACCCAGTACTTC | CASSPTPGLATQETQYF
TRBJ2-3 | - | TRBV6-7 | - | TGTGCCAGCAGTCCTTACAGGAATCGGCCAGATACGCAGTATTTT | CASSPYRNRPDTQYF
TRBJ1-6 | - | TRBV4-2 | once | TGTGCCAGCAGGGAAGAAGGCAGGAATTCACCCCTCCACTTT | CASREEGRNSPLHF
TRBJ1-4 | - | TRBV19 | - | TGTGCCAGTAATGGACCATACAGGAATGAAAAACTGTTTTTT | CASNGPYRNEKLFF
TRBJ2-1 | TRBD1 | TRBV29-1 | - | TGCAGCGCCGTCGGGACAGCCACCGTCAATGAGCAGTTCTTC | CSAVGTATVNEQFF
TRBJ1-5 | - | TRBV3-1/TRBV3-2 | - | TGTGCCAGCAGCCAAGATCGGCGGGGTCATCAGCCCCAGCATTTT | CASSQDRRGHQPQHF
TRBJ2-2 | - | TRBV12-3/TRBV12-4 | once | TGTGCCAGCAGCTCAGGCGGGGAGCTGTTTTTT | CASSSGGELFF
TRBJ1-4 | TRBD1 | TRBV7-9 | - | TGTGCCAGCAGTTTGAGGGGGACAGGGGGTGAAAAACTGTTTTTT | CASSLRGTGGEKLFF
TRBJ1-5 | TRBD1 | TRBV5-5 | once | TGTGCCAGCAGCTTGGCGGGACAGGGGTATAATCAGCCCCAGCATTTT | CASSLAGQGYNQPQHF
TRBJ2-7 | TRBD1 | TRBV28 | - | TGTGCCAGCAGTGGACAGGGGTCCACCTACGAGCAGTACTTC | CASSGQGSTYEQYF
TRBJ2-2 | TRBD1 | TRBV28 | - | TGTGCCAGCACAAATCAGGGGGCGAACACCGGGGAGCTGTTTTTT | CASTNQGANTGELFF
TRBJ1-6 | - | TRBV27 | - | TGTGCCAGCAGTTTTTACGGGGGAAATTCACCCCTCCACTTT | CASSFYGGNSPLHF
TRBJ2-5 | - | TRBV6-2/TRBV6-3 | once | TGTGCCAGCAGTTACTCGAGGCGAGAGACCCAGTACTTC | CASSYSRRETQYF
TRBJ2-7 | TRBD1 | TRBV7-9 | - | TGTGCCAGCAGCCAGACAGGGAACTCCTACGAGCAGTACTTC | CASSQTGNSYEQYF
TRBJ1-1 | - | TRBV28 | - | TGTGCCAGCAGTTGGGGGACTGGGAACACTGAAGCTTTCTTT | CASSWGTGNTEAFF
TRBJ2-2 | - | TRBV7-7 | - | TGTGCTAGCAGCCTCCGACAGGCTCCGGCCGGGGAGCTGTTTTTT | CASSLRQAPAGELFF
TRBJ1-5 | - | TRBV28 | - | TGTGCCAGCAGCAACAGACAGAGTCAGCCCCAGCATTTT | CASSNRQSQPQHF